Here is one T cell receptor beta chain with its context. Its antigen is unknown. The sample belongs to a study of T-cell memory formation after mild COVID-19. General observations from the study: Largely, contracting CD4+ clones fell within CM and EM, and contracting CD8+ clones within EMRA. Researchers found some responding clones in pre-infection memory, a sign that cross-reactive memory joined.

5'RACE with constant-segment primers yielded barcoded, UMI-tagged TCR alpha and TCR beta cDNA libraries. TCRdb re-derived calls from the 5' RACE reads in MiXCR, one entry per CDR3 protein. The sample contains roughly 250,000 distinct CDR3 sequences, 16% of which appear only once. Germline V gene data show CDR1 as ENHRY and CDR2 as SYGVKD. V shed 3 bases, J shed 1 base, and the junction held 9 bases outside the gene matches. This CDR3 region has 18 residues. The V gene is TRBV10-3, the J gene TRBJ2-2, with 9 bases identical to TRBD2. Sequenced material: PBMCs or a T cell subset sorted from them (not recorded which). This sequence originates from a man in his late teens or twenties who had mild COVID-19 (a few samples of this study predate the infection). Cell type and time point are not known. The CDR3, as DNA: TGTGCCATCAGTGAATATGTTACTAGCGGGCTGAACACCGGGGAGCTGTTTTTT. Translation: CAISEYVTSGLNTGELFF.